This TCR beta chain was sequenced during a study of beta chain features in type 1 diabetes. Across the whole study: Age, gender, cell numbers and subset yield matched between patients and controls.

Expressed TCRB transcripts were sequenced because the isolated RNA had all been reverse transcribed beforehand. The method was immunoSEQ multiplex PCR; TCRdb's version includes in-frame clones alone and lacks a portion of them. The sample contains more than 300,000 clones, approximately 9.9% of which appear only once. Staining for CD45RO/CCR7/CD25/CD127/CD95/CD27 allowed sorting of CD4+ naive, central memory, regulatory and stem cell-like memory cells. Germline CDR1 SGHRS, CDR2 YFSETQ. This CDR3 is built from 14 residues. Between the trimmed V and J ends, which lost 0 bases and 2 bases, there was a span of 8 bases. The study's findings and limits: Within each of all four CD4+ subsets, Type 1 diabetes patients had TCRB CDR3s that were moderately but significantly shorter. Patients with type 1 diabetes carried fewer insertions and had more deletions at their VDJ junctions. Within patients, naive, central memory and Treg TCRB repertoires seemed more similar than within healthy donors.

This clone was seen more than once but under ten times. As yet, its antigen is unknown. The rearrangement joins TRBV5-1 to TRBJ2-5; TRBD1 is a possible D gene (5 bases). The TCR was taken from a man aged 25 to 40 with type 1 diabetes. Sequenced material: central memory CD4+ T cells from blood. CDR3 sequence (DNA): TGCGCCAGCAGCTTGGCACAGGTTCAAGAGACCCAGTACTTC. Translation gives CASSLAQVQETQYF.